These 15 T cell receptor beta chains came from one sample sequenced in a study of cytomegalovirus exposure and HLA in healthy donors. The PCR was carried out with 60 Vbeta primers and 13 Jbeta primers. Produced via immunoSEQ multiplex PCR; TCRdb's table is partial and in-frame only. Its table lists tens of thousands of clones. The source material was PBMCs. The receptor set was obtained from a woman in her thirties or forties in good health and CMV-seronegative.

The chain links TRBV15 to TRBJ1-3, with a weak D call TRBD1 (5 bases). There are 15 residues in the CDR3. Trimming removed 11 bases from V and 0 bases from J, with 17 bases in between. In germline, CDR1 is LNHNV, CDR2 YYDKDF (reference sequence). CDR3 region: CAASGQGLSGNTIYF. The CDR3 bases are TGTGCCGCCTCCGGGCAGGGCCTCTCTGGAAACACCATATATTTT.

The rearrangement joins TRBV9 to TRBJ2-7, with TRBD2 identical over 8 bases. The CDR3 totals 15 residues. Germline CDR1 is SGDLS and CDR2 is YYNGEE. The junction had 7 bases not matched to a gene; V was cut back by 3 bases and J by 2 bases. The CDR3: CASSERAGVTYEQYF. Written as DNA, the CDR3 is TGTGCCAGCAGCGAGAGAGCGGGAGTAACCTACGAGCAGTACTTC. Looking up the rest from reference TRBV9 and TRBJ2-7 gives the full variable domain: DSGVTQTPKHLITATGQRVTLRCSPRSGDLSVYWYQQSLDQGLQFLIQYYNGEERAKGNILERFSAQQFPDLHSELNLSSLELGDSALYFCASSERAGVTYEQYFGPGTRLTVT.

The chain uses TRBV18 and TRBJ2-5; 8 bases line up with TRBD2. This CDR3 spans 14 amino acids. The junction had 2 bases not matched to a gene; V was cut back by 3 bases and J by 2 bases. Germline V CDR1 and CDR2: KGHSH, LQKENI. This CDR3 reads CASSPPSGQETQYF. The CDR3 DNA sequence: TGTGCCAGCTCACCTCCTAGCGGGCAAGAGACCCAGTACTTC.

The genes are TRBV7-6 and TRBJ2-7; 10 bases are a match to TRBD1. Trimming at V came to 1 base and at J to 6 bases, leaving 15 bases not matched to a gene. The CDR3 runs to 18 residues. Germline V CDR1 and CDR2: SGHVS, FNYEAQ. CDR3 sequence reads: CASSLVLTGGLEVREQYF. DNA of the CDR3: TGTGCCAGCAGCTTAGTTTTGACAGGGGGCCTTGAGGTCCGCGAGCAGTACTTC. The full variable domain, in which reference TRBV7-6 and TRBJ2-7 provide the parts outside the CDR3, is GAGVSQSPRYKVTKRGQDVALRCDPISGHVSLYWYRQALGQGPEFLTYFNYEAQQDKSGLPNDRFSAERPEGSISTLTIQRTEQRDSAMYRCASSLVLTGGLEVREQYFGPGTRLTVT.

The chain carries TRBV7-2 and TRBJ2-7; 15 bases are a match to TRBD2. CDR3 length: 16 amino acids. Trimming took 3 bases from V and 2 from J; bases not matched to a gene: 2. Germline values: CDR1 SGHTA, CDR2 FQGNSA. The CDR3 nucleotides read TGTGCCAGCAGCTTGGGACTAGCGGGAGGCACCTACGAGCAGTACTTC. The encoded protein is CASSLGLAGGTYEQYF.

The chain recombines TRBV5-1 with TRBJ2-1; tentatively, D is TRBD1 (7 bases). This CDR3 has 15 residues. V was shortened by 4 bases and J by 3 bases, with 14 bases between the two germline ends. The germline CDR1 and CDR2 sequences are SGHRS and YFSETQ. CDR3 sequence reads: CASSPRGDLYNEQFF. The CDR3 DNA reads as TGCGCCAGCAGCCCCAGGGGGGATCTCTACAATGAGCAGTTCTTC.

The rearrangement links TRBV9 to TRBJ2-3; no clear D. V lost 0 bases to trimming and J lost 2 bases, with 10 bases between them. CDR1 is SGDLS, CDR2 YYNGEE, per germline. The CDR3 is 15 amino acids. The CDR3, as DNA: TGTGCCAGCAGCGTAGCGGCGGCTACCACAGATACGCAGTATTTT. It is translated as CASSVAAATTDTQYF.

The J gene is TRBJ1-3, the V gene TRBV6-5, with 7 positions matching TRBD1. Germline V gene sequence: CDR1 MNHEY, CDR2 SVGAGI. Trimming at V came to 11 bases and at J to 5 bases, leaving 12 bases not matched to a gene. The CDR3 covers 14 residues. The CDR3 loop reads CASSASGGRNTIYF. The CDR3 bases are TGTGCCTCATCGGCGTCAGGGGGGCGAAACACCATATATTTT.

The V and J genes are TRBV7-9 and TRBJ2-7, with 12 bases aligning to TRBD2. Germline V gene data show CDR1 as SEHNR and CDR2 as FQNEAQ (reference sequence). The trim removed 5 bases at V and 7 bases at J, leaving 6 bases unmatched. This CDR3 is built from 14 residues. The CDR3 loop is CASSLLAGGSEQYF. The CDR3 DNA is TGTGCCAGCAGCCTACTAGCGGGAGGAAGTGAGCAGTACTTC.

The chain joins TRBV5-3 to TRBJ2-2; the D gene is possibly TRBD2 (6 bases). TRBV5-3 is given ORF status, its function remaining uncertain. Between the trimmed V and J ends, which lost 0 bases and 0 bases, there was a span of 6 bases. This CDR3 comprises 15 residues. The CDR3 protein is CARSLGLANTGELFF. The CDR3 DNA sequence: TGTGCCAGAAGCTTGGGACTAGCGAACACCGGGGAGCTGTTTTTT.

V gene TRBV7-9 combines with J gene TRBJ2-7; 7 bases map to TRBD2. The J segment lost 2 bases and the V segment lost 3 bases, leaving 4 bases of the junction unmatched. CDR1 is SEHNR and CDR2 is FQNEAQ in the germline V gene (reference sequence). The CDR3 totals 14 residues. DNA for the CDR3: TGTGCCAGCAGCTTCACTAGCGTCGCCTACGAGCAGTACTTC. This sequence encodes CASSFTSVAYEQYF.

The gene calls are TRBV28 and TRBJ2-7; 12 bases map to TRBD1. The CDR3 contains 16 residues. CDR1 and CDR2 from the germline V gene are MDHEN and SYDVKM. V shed 3 bases, J shed 3 bases, and the junction held 6 bases outside the gene matches. CDR3 loop: CASSFRGTGGGYEQYF. DNA of the CDR3: TGTGCCAGCAGTTTTCGCGGGACAGGGGGCGGCTACGAGCAGTACTTC.

This chain uses TRBV28 with TRBJ1-1, with D tentatively TRBD1 (6 bases). This CDR3 region has 13 residues. Trimming took off 4 bases at V and 2 bases at J, with 8 bases between the two ends. Per the germline V gene, CDR1 is MDHEN and CDR2 is SYDVKM. The CDR3, as DNA: TGTGCCAGCAGTTGGGGGCTCAACACTGAAGCTTTCTTT. Translated, it gives CASSWGLNTEAFF.

V usage is TRBV20-1 and J usage is TRBJ2-7; D is unclear. Trimming took 3 bases from V and 5 from J, leaving 8 bases between them. The CDR3 is 11 residues long. The V gene's germline CDR1 is DFQATT and CDR2 SNEGSKA (reference sequence). In DNA, the CDR3 is TGCAGTGCTAGTGGCTTCGACGAGCAGTACTTC. Protein: CSASGFDEQYF.

The chain recombines TRBV6-4 with TRBJ2-3; no firm D call. The germline V gene encodes CDR1 MRHNA and CDR2 SNTAGT. The CDR3 spans 13 residues. V gave up 0 bases and J gave up 9 bases, with 10 bases separating them. The CDR3 DNA sequence: TGTGCCAGCAGTGACTCAAACTATCAAACGCAGTATTTT. Amino acid sequence: CASSDSNYQTQYF.